The source of this T cell receptor beta chain is a study of T cells in Graves' hyperthyroidism and ophthalmopathy. Study-wide results and limits: Before onset, by a median of about seven months, the model predicted ophthalmopathy.

On this clonotype itself: Its cognate antigen is unknown.

Between the trimmed V and J ends, which lost 5 bases and 4 bases, there was a span of 11 bases. The CDR3 runs 12 residues. The germline V gene encodes CDR1 SQVTM and CDR2 ANQGSEA. RNA transcripts gave rise to amplified TCR beta CDR3 regions. The HTBI primer set was used in a first-round RT-PCR of the TCR CDR3. TCRdb reprocessed the multiplex PCR reads via MiXCR and lists one record per CDR3 protein. There are 660,000 or so distinct CDR3 sequences in the sample; less than 45% occur only once, and less than 9% lies in the top ten. Thyroid ultrasound, orbital computed tomography, clinical symptoms, and serum thyroxine and TRAb underpinned diagnoses.

Input material: peripheral blood or thyroid tissue (not recorded which). This chain uses TRBV29-1 with TRBJ1-2; D unclear. The TCR originated in an adult man with Graves' disease, either hyperthyroidism or ophthalmopathy (not recorded which). The CDR3 region has the DNA TGCAGCGTTCAGGAAATTACCTATGGCTACACCTTC. It encodes CSVQEITYGYTF.